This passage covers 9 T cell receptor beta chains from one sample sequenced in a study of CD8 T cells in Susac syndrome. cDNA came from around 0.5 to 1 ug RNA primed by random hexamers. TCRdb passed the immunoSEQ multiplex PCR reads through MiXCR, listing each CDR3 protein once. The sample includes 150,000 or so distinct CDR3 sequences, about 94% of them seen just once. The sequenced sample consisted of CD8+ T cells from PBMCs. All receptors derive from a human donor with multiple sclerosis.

CDR3 sequence reads: CASRETQTGRYEQYF. The CDR3 nucleotides are TGTGCCAGCAGGGAAACCCAGACAGGGAGATACGAGCAGTACTTC. The chain combines TRBV27 with TRBJ2-7; 7 nucleotides agree with TRBD1. The CDR3 loop spans 15 amino acids. Germline loops: CDR1 MNHEY, CDR2 SMNVEV (reference sequence). Unmatched junction bases numbered 12, after V lost 6 bases and J lost 4 bases.

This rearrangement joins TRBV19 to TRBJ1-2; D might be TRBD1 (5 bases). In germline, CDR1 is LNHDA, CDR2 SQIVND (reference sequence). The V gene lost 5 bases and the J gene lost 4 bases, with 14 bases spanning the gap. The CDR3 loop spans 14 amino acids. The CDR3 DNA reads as TGTGCCAGTAGTGGGCGGGACGGTCCCTATGGCTACACCTTC. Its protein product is CASSGRDGPYGYTF.

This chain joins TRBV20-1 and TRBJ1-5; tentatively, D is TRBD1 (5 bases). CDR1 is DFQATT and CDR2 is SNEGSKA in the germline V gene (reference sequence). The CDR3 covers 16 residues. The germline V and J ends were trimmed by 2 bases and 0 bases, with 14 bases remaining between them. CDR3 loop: CSARPPGRASNQPQHF. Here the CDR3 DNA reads TGCAGTGCTAGACCCCCCGGCAGGGCTAGCAATCAGCCCCAGCATTTT.

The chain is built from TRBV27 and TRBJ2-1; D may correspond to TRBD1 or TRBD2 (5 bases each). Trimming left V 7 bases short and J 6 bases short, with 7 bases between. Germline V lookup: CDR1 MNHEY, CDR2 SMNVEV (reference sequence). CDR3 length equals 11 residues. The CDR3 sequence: CASMRGNEQFF. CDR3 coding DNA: TGTGCCAGCATGAGGGGCAATGAGCAGTTCTTC.

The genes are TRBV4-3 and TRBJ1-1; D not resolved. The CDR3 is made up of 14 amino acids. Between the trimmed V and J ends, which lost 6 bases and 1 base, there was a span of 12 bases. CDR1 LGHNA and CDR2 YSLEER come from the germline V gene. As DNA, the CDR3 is TGCGCCAGCAGTCGAACGACGGGGAACACTGAAGCTTTCTTT. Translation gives CASSRTTGNTEAFF.

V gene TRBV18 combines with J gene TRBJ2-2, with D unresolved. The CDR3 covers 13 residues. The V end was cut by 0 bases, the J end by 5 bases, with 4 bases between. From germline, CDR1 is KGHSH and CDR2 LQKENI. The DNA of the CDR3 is TGTGCCAGCTCACCACCGACGACCGGGGAGCTGTTTTTT. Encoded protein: CASSPPTTGELFF.

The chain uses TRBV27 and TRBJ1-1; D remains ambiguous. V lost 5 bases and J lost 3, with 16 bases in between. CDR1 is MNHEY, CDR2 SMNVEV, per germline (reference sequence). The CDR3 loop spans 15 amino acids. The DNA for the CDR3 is TGTGCCAGCAGTCGTCGGCTAGGCGTGGACACTGAAGCTTTCTTT. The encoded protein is CASSRRLGVDTEAFF.

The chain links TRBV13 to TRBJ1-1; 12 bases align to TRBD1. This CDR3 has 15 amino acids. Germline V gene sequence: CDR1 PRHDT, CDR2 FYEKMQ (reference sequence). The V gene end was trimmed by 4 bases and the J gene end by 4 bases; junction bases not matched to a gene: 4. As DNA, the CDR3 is TGTGCCAGCAGCTGGGGACAGGGGGCGTTCACTGAAGCTTTCTTT. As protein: CASSWGQGAFTEAFF.

For the CDR3, the DNA is TGCAGCGTTGATTCCCCCTTCGGCCACGAGCAGTACTTC. It translates to CSVDSPFGHEQYF. The chain couples TRBV29-1 to TRBJ2-7; D not certain. This CDR3 comprises 13 residues. The germline gives CDR1 SQVTM, CDR2 ANQGSEA. The V end lost 3 bases, the J end lost 5 bases, and 14 bases lay between the germline ends.